Presented here are 28 T cell receptor beta chains from one specimen sequenced in a study of CD8+ T cells in alopecia areata. As the sequencing template, cDNA was produced by extracting RNA and reverse transcribing it. Method: immunoSEQ multiplex PCR; TCRdb's copy keeps in-frame clones and lacks some. The table includes roughly 76,000 clones, approximately 29% detected once. Sample treatment: oral pan-JAK inhibitor, 5-10 mg twice daily. The source was CD8+ T cells sorted from blood, collected at week 4, from a patient treated with tofacitinib. The source of these receptors is a human donor with alopecia areata.

This clone was detected a few times. V usage is TRBV6-1 and J usage is TRBJ1-5; perhaps TRBD1 as D (6 bases). The CDR3 loop spans 14 amino acids. Germline V lookup: CDR1 MNHNS, CDR2 SASEGT. V was cut by 2 bases and J by 7 bases, with 12 bases left in between. The CDR3, as DNA: TGTGCCAGCAGTGAAACCCCAGGGGAACAGCCCCAGCATTTT. It translates to CASSETPGEQPQHF.

The chain links TRBV4-1 to TRBJ1-2; D uncertain. The V and J ends lost 1 base and 3 bases respectively, with 12 bases between them. Germline V lookup: CDR1 MGHRA, CDR2 YSYEKL. The CDR3 consists of 15 residues. This chain's CDR3 is CASSQVSSYDYGYTF. The CDR3 bases are TGCGCCAGCAGCCAAGTGAGTAGTTACGACTATGGCTACACCTTC.

The rearrangement uses TRBV30 and TRBJ2-7; D not resolved. This CDR3 is built from 11 residues. Germline lookup yields CDR1 GTSNPN and CDR2 SVGIG (reference sequence). The ends were cut back, 2 bases at V and 4 bases at J, with 6 bases in the middle. The CDR3 loop is CAWSSGYEQYF. The CDR3 DNA sequence: TGTGCCTGGAGTTCCGGATACGAGCAGTACTTC.

This clone has a single count. The chain links TRBV5-1 to TRBJ2-7; perhaps TRBD2 as D (5 bases). The germline V gene encodes CDR1 SGHRS and CDR2 YFSETQ. CDR3 length: 14 residues. V was cut by 4 bases and J by 0 bases, with 11 bases left in between. The CDR3 is CASSIGVNSYEQYF. CDR3 in DNA: TGCGCCAGCAGCATCGGGGTGAACTCCTACGAGCAGTACTTC.

The chain couples TRBV29-1 to TRBJ2-7, with 8 bases lining up with TRBD2. The length of the CDR3 is 13 residues. The ends lost 4 bases at V and 0 bases at J; junction bases unmatched: 2. Germline V gene lookup returns CDR1 SQVTM and CDR2 ANQGSEA. CDR3 protein: CSVGSGSSYEQYF. DNA of the CDR3: TGCAGCGTTGGGAGCGGGAGCTCCTACGAGCAGTACTTC.

J is TRBJ2-5 and V is TRBV29-1; D gene ambiguous. The V end lost 3 bases, the J end lost 3 bases, and 8 bases lay between the germline ends. Germline loops: CDR1 SQVTM, CDR2 ANQGSEA. The CDR3 sequence is 12 residues long. The CDR3 region is CSVDGRKETQYF. The CDR3 bases are TGCAGCGTTGACGGTCGGAAAGAGACCCAGTACTTC.

The chain uses TRBV5-1 and TRBJ2-7; 9 nucleotides align to TRBD1. V trimming: 3 bases; J trimming: 4 bases; junction bases outside the gene matches: 5. Per germline, CDR1 SGHRS and CDR2 YFSETQ. The CDR3 has 14 residues. The CDR3 coding sequence is TGCGCCAGCAGCTCGACAGGGGGGAAATACGAGCAGTACTTC. Translated: CASSSTGGKYEQYF.

A few counts support this clone. The V gene is TRBV29-1, the J gene TRBJ2-7, with D unresolved. The V end lost 6 bases, the J end lost 3 bases, and 12 bases lay between the germline ends. Germline CDR1 SQVTM, CDR2 ANQGSEA. This CDR3 is 12 amino acids long. DNA for the CDR3: TGCAGCGTCCAAGGCACTTTCTACGAGCAGTACTTC. Amino acid sequence: CSVQGTFYEQYF.

V usage is TRBV15 and J usage is TRBJ2-6; possibly TRBD2 for D (5 bases). This CDR3 spans 18 amino acids. The V and J ends lost 0 bases and 8 bases respectively, with 20 bases between them. Germline V gene lookup returns CDR1 LNHNV and CDR2 YYDKDF (reference sequence). This CDR3 is CATSRDAGTLGGSNVLTF. The CDR3 DNA is TGTGCCACCAGCAGAGATGCGGGCACCCTGGGCGGGTCCAACGTCCTGACTTTC.

This clone is categorized as medium-sized. The chain links TRBV7-8 to TRBJ1-1; D not certain. Germline V gene sequence: CDR1 SGHVS, CDR2 FQNEAQ. The V end lost 5 bases, the J end lost 0 bases, and 10 bases lay between the germline ends. The CDR3 runs to 14 residues. CDR3: CASSPRSVNTEAFF. The CDR3 nucleotides are TGTGCCAGCAGCCCAAGAAGCGTGAACACTGAAGCTTTCTTT. Looking up the rest from reference TRBV7-8 and TRBJ1-1 gives the full variable domain: GAGVSQSPRYKVAKRGQDVALRCDPISGHVSLFWYQQALGQGPEFLTYFQNEAQLDKSGLPSDRFFAERPEGSVSTLKIQRTQQEDSAVYLCASSPRSVNTEAFFGQGTRLTVV.

This clone was seen more than once but under ten times. The rearrangement joins TRBV29-1 to TRBJ1-1; weak D call: TRBD1 (5 bases). The CDR3 consists of 11 residues. Trimming left V 7 bases short and J 7 bases short, with 13 bases between. Germline CDR1 is SQVTM and CDR2 is ANQGSEA. Here the CDR3 reads CSARTPNEAFF. CDR3 coding DNA: TGCAGCGCCCGGACACCTAATGAAGCTTTCTTT. The full variable domain, in which reference TRBV29-1 and TRBJ1-1 provide the parts outside the CDR3, is SAVISQKPSRDICQRGTSLTIQCQVDSQVTMMFWYRQQPGQSLTLIATANQGSEATYESGFVIDKFPISRPNLTFSTLTVSNMSPEDSSIYLCSARTPNEAFFGQGTRLTVV.

The rearrangement uses TRBV9 and TRBJ1-1; D is unclear. Between the trimmed V and J ends, which lost 0 bases and 3 bases, there was a span of 9 bases. This CDR3 contains 14 residues. Looked up from germline, CDR1 is SGDLS and CDR2 is YYNGEE. For the CDR3, the DNA is TGTGCCAGCAGCGTAGAGGGAGCTGACACTGAAGCTTTCTTT. Its protein is CASSVEGADTEAFF.

V is TRBV13 and J is TRBJ1-5; D is uncertain. Trimming took 3 bases from V and 5 from J, leaving 8 bases between them. Per germline, CDR1 PRHDT and CDR2 FYEKMQ (reference sequence). CDR3 length: 13 amino acids. DNA of the CDR3: TGTGCCAGCAGCTTCGGACGGTATCAGCCCCAGCATTTT. It encodes CASSFGRYQPQHF.

This clone was counted only a few times. The rearrangement joins TRBV7-2 to TRBJ1-5; D perhaps matches TRBD1 (5 bases). This CDR3 has 15 residues. V lost 5 bases to trimming and J lost 6 bases, with 17 bases between them. Germline loops: CDR1 SGHTA, CDR2 FQGNSA. Here the CDR3 reads CASSLGVQGSQPQHF. DNA of the CDR3: TGTGCCAGCAGCCTTGGGGTGCAGGGCAGTCAGCCCCAGCATTTT. The full variable domain, rest sourced from reference TRBV7-2 and TRBJ1-5, is GAGVSQSPSNKVTEKGKDVELRCDPISGHTALYWYRQSLGQGLEFLIYFQGNSAPDKSGLPSDRFSAERTGGSVSTLTIQRTQQEDSAVYLCASSLGVQGSQPQHFGDGTRLSIL.

The chain has TRBV29-1 and TRBJ2-7; D not certain. With 4 bases removed from V and 1 base from J, the gap between germline ends came to 8 bases. Germline loops: CDR1 SQVTM, CDR2 ANQGSEA. This CDR3 region has 12 residues. This chain's CDR3 is CSVVGDSYEQYF. The CDR3 DNA follows: TGCAGCGTTGTAGGCGATTCCTACGAGCAGTACTTC.

This chain uses TRBV27 with TRBJ1-2, with 7 bases matching TRBD1. From germline, CDR1 is MNHEY and CDR2 SMNVEV (reference sequence). The CDR3 is 18 residues long. V trimming: 6 bases; J trimming: 0 bases; junction bases outside the gene matches: 16. This CDR3 is CASSPKGANLISNYGYTF. CDR3 nucleotide sequence: TGTGCCAGCAGCCCAAAGGGGGCCAACCTCATTTCTAACTATGGCTACACCTTC.

V usage is TRBV27 and J usage is TRBJ2-7, with D tentatively TRBD2 (6 bases). Per germline, CDR1 MNHEY and CDR2 SMNVEV (reference sequence). CDR3 length: 14 residues. The V end lost 5 bases, the J end lost 4 bases, and 15 bases lay between the germline ends. CDR3 nucleotides: TGTGCCAGCAGTCAGGACTACCCTGAGTACGAGCAGTACTTC. It is translated as CASSQDYPEYEQYF.

The chain employs TRBV19 and TRBJ1-2; 7 nucleotides match TRBD1. The CDR3 contains 14 residues. The ends lost 6 bases at V and 8 bases at J; junction bases unmatched: 12. Germline CDR1 is LNHDA and CDR2 is SQIVND (reference sequence). Here the CDR3 DNA reads TGTGCCAGTAGAACCACCGACAGGGAAAACGGCTACACCTTC. Translated: CASRTTDRENGYTF.

The V call is TRBV4-1, the J call TRBJ2-5; 10 bases match TRBD1. V was pared by 4 bases and J by 2 bases, with 4 bases of the junction left unmatched. CDR3 length: 15 residues. Germline values: CDR1 MGHRA, CDR2 YSYEKL. The CDR3 nucleotides read TGCGCCAGCAGCCCGCGGGACAGGGGACAAGAGACCCAGTACTTC. Protein sequence: CASSPRDRGQETQYF.

The chain employs TRBV5-1 and TRBJ2-1, with TRBD2 matching 12 bases. The ends lost 4 bases at V and 8 bases at J; junction bases unmatched: 7. CDR3 size: 15 residues. Germline V CDR1 and CDR2: SGHRS, YFSETQ. The CDR3 is CASSGASGRADEQFF. CDR3 bases: TGCGCCAGCAGCGGGGCTAGCGGGAGGGCTGATGAGCAGTTCTTC.

This sequence joins TRBV15 and TRBJ1-5; D is ambiguous. Per the germline V gene, CDR1 is LNHNV and CDR2 is YYDKDF (reference sequence). V was trimmed by 1 base and J by 2 bases, leaving 3 bases between them. This CDR3 is 13 amino acids long. The CDR3, as DNA: TGTGCCACCAGCAGAGGCGGCAATCAGCCCCAGCATTTT. This codes for CATSRGGNQPQHF.

The rearrangement joins TRBV30 to TRBJ1-1; D is undetermined. Germline CDR1 reads GTSNPN; CDR2 reads SVGIG (reference sequence). This CDR3 is built from 16 residues. Between the trimmed V and J ends, which lost 0 bases and 0 bases, there was a span of 14 bases. In nucleotides, the CDR3 is TGTGCCTGGAGTGTACCAGGCCGACCCCTGAACACTGAAGCTTTCTTT. Translated: CAWSVPGRPLNTEAFF.

The chain employs TRBV28 and TRBJ2-1; no firm D call. Germline lookup yields CDR1 MDHEN and CDR2 SYDVKM. CDR3 length: 11 residues. Deletions cut 6 bases from V and 4 bases from J, with 4 bases between. The CDR3 DNA reads TGTGCCAGCAGCGCTTACAATGAGCAGTTCTTC. Protein product: CASSAYNEQFF. The full variable domain, completed using reference TRBV28 and TRBJ2-1, is DVKVTQSSRYLVKRTGEKVFLECVQDMDHENMFWYRQDPGLGLRLIYFSYDVKMKEKGDIPEGYSVSREKKERFSLILESASTNQTSMYLCASSAYNEQFFGPGTRLTVL.

V usage is TRBV12-5 and J usage is TRBJ1-2; TRBD1 is a possible D gene (5 bases). The CDR3 runs to 12 residues. CDR1 and CDR2 from the germline V gene are LGHNT and FRNRAP. V lost 7 bases to trimming and J lost 8 bases, with 14 bases between them. CDR3 nucleotide sequence: TGTGCTAGTGCCCTGGGGGGATGGGGCTACACCTTC. Amino acids: CASALGGWGYTF.

The V gene is TRBV7-9, the J gene TRBJ2-5; TRBD2 is a possible D gene (5 bases). The germline V and J ends were trimmed by 7 bases and 1 base, with 10 bases remaining between them. CDR1 and CDR2 from the germline V gene are SEHNR and FQNEAQ (reference sequence). The CDR3 loop spans 13 amino acids. CDR3 nucleotide sequence: TGTGCCAGCACCGAGGGATTCCAAGAGACCCAGTACTTC. Protein sequence: CASTEGFQETQYF.

Only a few counts were recorded for this clone. V usage is TRBV27 and J usage is TRBJ2-1, with 11 bases fitting TRBD2. V gave up 6 bases and J gave up 0 bases; unmatched junction bases: 4. The germline CDR1 and CDR2 sequences are MNHEY and SMNVEV (reference sequence). The CDR3 extends over 16 amino acids. As DNA, the CDR3 is TGTGCCAGCAGCCGTACTAGCGGGAGCTCCTACAATGAGCAGTTCTTC. Residues: CASSRTSGSSYNEQFF.

This clone was recorded a few times. The V call is TRBV7-9, the J call TRBJ2-7; tentative D call: TRBD1 (6 bases). Trimming left V 5 bases short and J 5 bases short, with 16 bases between. The CDR3 is made up of 14 amino acids. Germline CDR1 and CDR2: SEHNR and FQNEAQ (reference sequence). This CDR3 reads CASSQTGSLDEQYF. CDR3 coding DNA: TGTGCCAGCAGCCAAACAGGGAGTTTGGACGAGCAGTACTTC.

This chain uses TRBV2 with TRBJ2-5; D gene uncertain. The germline V and J ends were trimmed by 8 bases and 0 bases, with 10 bases remaining between them. The CDR3 is 13 amino acids. Germline lookup yields CDR1 SNHLY and CDR2 FYNNEI. CDR3 amino acids: CASCLTDQETQYF. DNA for the CDR3: TGTGCCAGCTGCTTGACTGACCAAGAGACCCAGTACTTC.